Sequencing of this TCR beta chain was carried out in a study of shared clonotypes between healthy human individuals. Naive CD8 cells comprised CD45RO-negative, CCR7-positively selected cells, excluding terminally differentiated effector memory CD45RA+ cells. Donors, healthy HIV-negative adults, lacked recent acute infections or vaccinations. The V gene's germline CDR1 is SNHLY and CDR2 FYNNEI. Between the trimmed V and J ends, which lost 1 base and 0 bases, there was a span of 5 bases. The CDR3 loop spans 14 amino acids. For this clone: Its antigen is as yet unknown.

Sequencing was performed with immunoSEQ multiplex PCR; in TCRdb, only in-frame clones are kept and a portion is missing. The sample has roughly 2.1 million clones; 85% to 95% are singletons. Study-wide results and caveats: Incompleteness in sorted-subset sequencing, despite large depth, was shown by rarefaction. Clonotypes shared by all four sorted-subset donors had higher generation probabilities than non-shared clonotypes.

The chain carries TRBV2 and TRBJ2-3; D remains unclear. This clonotype was sampled from a man aged 18 to 30 in good health. Some clones in this sample may be carry-over from other donors' samples. What was sequenced was naive CD8+ T cells from PBMCs. The CDR3 region has the DNA TGTGCCAGCAGTGAAGTGGCTAGCACAGATACGCAGTATTTT. Its translation: CASSEVASTDTQYF.